These T cell receptor beta chains were read from a single sample in a study of blood T cell repertoires in COVID-19. The protocol was immunoSEQ multiplex PCR, while the TCRdb copy is restricted to in-frame clones and leaves out a portion. The sample lists approximately 220,000 clones, just under 90% seen once, with roughly 4% in the top ten. Sequenced sample: PBMCs or T cells enriched from blood (not recorded which). The source of these receptors is a woman in her twenties or thirties with acute COVID-19. The conserved cysteine and the conserved F or W are not part of the CDR3 here. Fields, in order: clone size, J gene, V gene, CDR3 protein. The size of a clone is reported for some rows only, either as once, few or many, or as a class for expanded clones.

clone size: .; J gene: TRBJ2-3; V gene: TRBV18; CDR3 protein: ASSPLAGSTDTQY
clone size: .; J gene: TRBJ1-2; V gene: TRBV7-4; CDR3 protein: ASSPGTEFGYT
clone size: .; J gene: TRBJ2-2; V gene: TRBV7-2; CDR3 protein: ASSLLRLAGARTGELF
clone size: few; J gene: TRBJ1-1; V gene: TRBV5-1; CDR3 protein: ASSSFTGMNTEAF
clone size: .; J gene: TRBJ2-7; V gene: TRBV19; CDR3 protein: ASSTPQGPLGEQY
clone size: .; J gene: TRBJ1-1; V gene: TRBV28; CDR3 protein: ASTGTGRVAF
clone size: .; J gene: TRBJ1-1; V gene: TRBV27; CDR3 protein: ASSLYVAVFNTEAF
clone size: once; J gene: TRBJ1-2; V gene: TRBV6-5; CDR3 protein: ASSLLRQANYGYT
clone size: .; J gene: TRBJ1-5; V gene: TRBV19; CDR3 protein: ASTPHTQGGNQPQH
clone size: .; J gene: TRBJ2-7; V gene: TRBV9; CDR3 protein: ASSVGRAEFYEQY
clone size: .; J gene: TRBJ1-6; V gene: TRBV14; CDR3 protein: ASSQGGINSPLH
clone size: .; J gene: TRBJ2-1; V gene: TRBV28; CDR3 protein: ASITPQAGRSNEQF
clone size: once; J gene: TRBJ2-5; V gene: TRBV9; CDR3 protein: ASSERGGFQETQY
clone size: .; J gene: TRBJ1-1; V gene: TRBV6-5; CDR3 protein: ASSYSGGTLNTEAF
clone size: .; J gene: TRBJ2-3; V gene: TRBV30; CDR3 protein: AWSVLSGYYTDTQY
clone size: .; J gene: TRBJ1-1; V gene: TRBV27; CDR3 protein: ASSLLFGRGEAF
clone size: .; J gene: TRBJ2-5; V gene: TRBV27; CDR3 protein: ASSPTQAGWETQY
clone size: .; J gene: TRBJ2-2; V gene: TRBV5-5; CDR3 protein: ASSLGQGGTGELF
clone size: .; J gene: TRBJ2-7; V gene: TRBV19; CDR3 protein: ASSIQDTYEQY
clone size: .; J gene: TRBJ1-4; V gene: TRBV3-1/TRBV3-2; CDR3 protein: ASSQAGTANEKLF
clone size: .; J gene: TRBJ2-2; V gene: TRBV7-3; CDR3 protein: ASSLTQGSGTGELF
clone size: .; J gene: TRBJ2-5; V gene: TRBV7-5; CDR3 protein: ARSFPGTSEVQETQY
clone size: .; J gene: TRBJ1-1; V gene: TRBV6-4; CDR3 protein: ASSDSQNTEAF
clone size: .; J gene: TRBJ1-1; V gene: TRBV7-2; CDR3 protein: ASTPSRGRNTEAF
clone size: once; J gene: TRBJ1-1; V gene: TRBV29-1; CDR3 protein: SVHGQGKGNTEAF
clone size: .; J gene: TRBJ1-4; V gene: TRBV28; CDR3 protein: ASSLVGGLGEKLF
clone size: .; J gene: TRBJ2-5; V gene: TRBV7-9; CDR3 protein: ASSPALPGGETQY
clone size: .; J gene: TRBJ2-2; V gene: TRBV2; CDR3 protein: ASSYRLAGAGELF
clone size: .; J gene: TRBJ1-4; V gene: TRBV5-1; CDR3 protein: ASSLGAGTRGATNEKLF
clone size: .; J gene: TRBJ2-7; V gene: TRBV6-5; CDR3 protein: ASRPTGGEAYEQY
clone size: .; J gene: TRBJ1-1; V gene: TRBV4-3; CDR3 protein: ASNYRQVSITEAF
clone size: .; J gene: TRBJ2-1; V gene: TRBV3-1/TRBV3-2; CDR3 protein: ASSQEGTSSNEQF
clone size: .; J gene: TRBJ1-5; V gene: TRBV4-1; CDR3 protein: ASSQLYLGGQPQH
clone size: .; J gene: TRBJ2-6; V gene: TRBV7-2; CDR3 protein: ASSSVTDVLT
clone size: .; J gene: TRBJ2-7; V gene: TRBV2; CDR3 protein: ASTLAGYEQY
clone size: .; J gene: TRBJ2-7; V gene: TRBV4-1; CDR3 protein: ASSQDVGGASGDEQY
clone size: .; J gene: TRBJ2-7; V gene: TRBV20-1; CDR3 protein: SGSRDYEQY
clone size: .; J gene: TRBJ2-7; V gene: TRBV6-5; CDR3 protein: ASSRGDTSSYEQY
clone size: .; J gene: TRBJ2-1; V gene: TRBV29-1; CDR3 protein: SAQESSRERHL
clone size: .; J gene: TRBJ1-3; V gene: TRBV7-2; CDR3 protein: ASSFGTGPGNTIY
clone size: .; J gene: TRBJ2-5; V gene: TRBV10-3; CDR3 protein: AIRGDSQETQY
clone size: .; J gene: TRBJ2-7; V gene: TRBV7-8; CDR3 protein: ASSFGLAGVHYEQY
clone size: once; J gene: TRBJ1-1; V gene: TRBV6-2/TRBV6-3; CDR3 protein: ASSYALQLNTEAF
clone size: .; J gene: TRBJ1-1; V gene: TRBV29-1; CDR3 protein: SVAEPSSYTEAF
clone size: .; J gene: TRBJ2-7; V gene: TRBV7-2; CDR3 protein: ASSRDSPNEQY
clone size: .; J gene: TRBJ2-7; V gene: TRBV7-2; CDR3 protein: ASSNDGGASSYEQY
clone size: .; J gene: TRBJ2-5; V gene: TRBV10-1; CDR3 protein: ASSGQEMGRQTQY
clone size: .; J gene: TRBJ1-1; V gene: TRBV19; CDR3 protein: ASSTGWAPNTEAF
clone size: .; J gene: TRBJ2-7; V gene: TRBV7-9; CDR3 protein: ASSLGRTGTSYEQY